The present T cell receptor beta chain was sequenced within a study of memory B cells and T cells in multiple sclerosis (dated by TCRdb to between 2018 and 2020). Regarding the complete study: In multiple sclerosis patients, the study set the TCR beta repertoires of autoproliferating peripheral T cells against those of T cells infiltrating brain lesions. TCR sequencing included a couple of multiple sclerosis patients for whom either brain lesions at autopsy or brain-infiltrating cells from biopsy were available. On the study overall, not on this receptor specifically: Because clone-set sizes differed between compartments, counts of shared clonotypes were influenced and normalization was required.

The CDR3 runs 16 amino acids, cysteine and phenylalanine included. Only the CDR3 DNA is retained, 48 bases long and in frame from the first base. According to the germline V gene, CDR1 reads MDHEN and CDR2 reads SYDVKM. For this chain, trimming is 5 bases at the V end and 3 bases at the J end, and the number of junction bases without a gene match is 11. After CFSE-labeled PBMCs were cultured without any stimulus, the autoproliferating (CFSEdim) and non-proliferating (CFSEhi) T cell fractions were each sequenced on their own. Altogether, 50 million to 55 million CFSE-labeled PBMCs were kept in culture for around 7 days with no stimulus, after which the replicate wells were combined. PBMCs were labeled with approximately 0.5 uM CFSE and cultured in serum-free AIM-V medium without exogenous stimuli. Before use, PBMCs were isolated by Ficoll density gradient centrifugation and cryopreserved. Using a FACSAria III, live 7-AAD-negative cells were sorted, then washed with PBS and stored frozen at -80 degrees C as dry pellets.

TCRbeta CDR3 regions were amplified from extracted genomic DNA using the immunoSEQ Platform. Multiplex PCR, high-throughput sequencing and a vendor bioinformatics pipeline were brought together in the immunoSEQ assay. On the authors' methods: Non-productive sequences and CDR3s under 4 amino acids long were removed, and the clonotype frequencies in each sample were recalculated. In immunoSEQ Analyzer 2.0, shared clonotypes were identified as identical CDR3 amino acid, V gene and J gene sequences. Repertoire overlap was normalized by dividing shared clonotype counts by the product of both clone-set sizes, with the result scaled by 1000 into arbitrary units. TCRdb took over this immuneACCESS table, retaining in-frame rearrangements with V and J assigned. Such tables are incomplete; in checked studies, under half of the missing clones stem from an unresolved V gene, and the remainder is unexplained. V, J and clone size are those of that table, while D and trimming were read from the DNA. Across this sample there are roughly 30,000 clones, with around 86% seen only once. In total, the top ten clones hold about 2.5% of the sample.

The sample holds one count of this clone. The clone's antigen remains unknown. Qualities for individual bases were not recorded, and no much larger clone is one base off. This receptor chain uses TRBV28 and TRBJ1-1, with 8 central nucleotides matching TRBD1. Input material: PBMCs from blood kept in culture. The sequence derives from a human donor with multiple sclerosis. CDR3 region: CASSESRGLGDTEAFF. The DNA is TGTGCCAGCAGTGAAAGCAGGGGGCTGGGGGACACTGAAGCTTTCTTT.